This T cell receptor (beta chain) was profiled in a study of blood T cell repertoires in COVID-19. Assay: immunoSEQ multiplex PCR; the TCRdb copy retains only in-frame clones and omits some. In the table there are 150,000 to 200,000 clones, around four fifths of which are singletons. Germline CDR1 MDHEN, CDR2 SYDVKM. The CDR3 is 16 residues long. V gave up 5 bases and J gave up 0 bases; unmatched junction bases: 4. The V and J genes are TRBV28 and TRBJ2-7; 13 bases fit TRBD2. The receptor was isolated from a woman between 45 and 65 years old in a cohort exposed to, infected with or recovered from COVID-19 (not recorded which). Source material: PBMCs or T cells enriched from blood (not recorded which). The CDR3 loop is CASSRLAGGVSYEQYF. The DNA of the CDR3 is TGTGCCAGCAGTCGACTAGCGGGAGGTGTCTCCTACGAGCAGTACTTC.